This T cell receptor (beta chain) was obtained from a study of T cell responses to AZD1222 COVID-19 vaccine. Generated by immunoSEQ multiplex PCR, the TCRdb table keeps only in-frame clones and is missing some. The sample has around 100,000 clones, around 88% seen once. The V gene end was trimmed by 5 bases and the J gene end by 4 bases; junction bases not matched to a gene: 11. The CDR3 loop spans 15 amino acids. Germline V gene data show CDR1 as SGHRS and CDR2 as YFSETQ. The source of this sequence is an adult who received the AZD1222 COVID-19 vaccine. Sample: peripheral blood, taken 28 days after the second AZD1222 dose. V and J are TRBV5-1 and TRBJ1-2, with TRBD1 matching over 7 bases. CDR3 residues: CASSLGPGQSYGYTF. The DNA for the CDR3 is TGCGCCAGCAGTTTAGGACCGGGACAGAGCTATGGCTACACCTTC.